The entry that follows covers one T cell receptor beta chain sequence. Spiking of synthetic TCR analog templates was performed in each PCR. Data came from immunoSEQ multiplex PCR; TCRdb stores just in-frame clones and leaves some out. This table holds approximately 38,000 clones, roughly 91% found once. Trimming removed 3 bases from V and 4 bases from J; junction bases left unmatched: 8. The CDR3 length is 17 residues. Germline-derived CDR1 and CDR2 are KGHSH and LQKENI. The sample is drawn from a study of PD-L1 blockade in urothelial cancer. In the study overall: Before enrollment, 0 to 3 chemotherapy regimens had been given to patients. Median blood clonality was around 0.08, with under 100,000 unique TCRs.

The chain carries TRBV18 and TRBJ2-1; 11 positions match TRBD1. The sequence came from a man aged 60 to 69 with urothelial cancer. This sample comprised PBMCs, obtained around atezolizumab (anti-PD-L1) treatment. CDR3 in DNA: TGTGCCAGCTCACCGCGTACCGGGACAGGGGGATACAATGAGCAGTTCTTC. Protein: CASSPRTGTGGYNEQFF.